This T cell receptor beta chain was identified in a study of blood T cell repertoires in COVID-19. About the study: Some COVID-19 samples were acute and others convalescent; all came from the United States, Italy and Spain. PBMCs, B-cell-depleted T cells, or T cells were the source of the cDNA or gDNA that made up the material.

Using immunoSEQ multiplex PCR, the repertoire was profiled, and TCRdb retains in-frame clones only, with some absent. Among approximately 180,000 clones listed, more than 75% were seen once. Germline trimming cut 6 bases from V and 2 bases from J; bases unmatched to any gene: 3. Germline V gene lookup returns CDR1 WSHSY and CDR2 SAAADI. The CDR3 loop spans 14 amino acids. This TCR came from a woman between 50 and 59 years old with acute COVID-19. The chain is built from TRBV10-2 and TRBJ1-5, with 8 bases lining up with TRBD1. The specimen was PBMCs or T cells enriched from blood (not recorded which). CDR3 DNA: TGCGCCAGCAGCAGGGGGCAAGGCAATCAGCCCCAGCATTTT. Amino acids: CASSRGQGNQPQHF.